Shown below are 30 T cell receptor beta chains from a single sample sequenced in a study of T cells in Graves' hyperthyroidism and ophthalmopathy. Amplified TCR beta CDR3 regions came from RNA transcripts. The HTBI set primed first-round TCR CDR3 RT-PCR. Each CDR3 protein is one row after TCRdb ran MiXCR on the multiplex PCR reads. The sample lists a few hundred thousand distinct CDR3 sequences; roughly 23% were seen once. The material sequenced was blood. The receptor source for this set is a woman between 65 and 79 years old with Graves' ophthalmopathy.

The rearrangement links TRBV9 to TRBJ1-2; D perhaps matches TRBD1 (6 bases). Germline V gives CDR1 SGDLS, CDR2 YYNGEE. The CDR3 extends over 15 amino acids. With 4 bases removed from V and 0 bases from J, the gap between germline ends came to 13 bases. DNA of the CDR3: TGTGCCAGCAGCAGGGGGACGTTAACTAACTATGGCTACACCTTC. This encodes CASSRGTLTNYGYTF.

This clonotype was seen a few times. J is TRBJ1-2 and V is TRBV12-3 or TRBV12-4; D ambiguous. Trimming cost V 3 bases and J 6 bases, with 5 bases left between them. The CDR3 is 11 amino acids. The CDR3: CASSLKDGYTF. The CDR3 region has the DNA TGTGCCAGCAGTTTGAAGGATGGCTACACCTTC.

This clonotype was recorded at least ten times. This sequence joins TRBV28 and TRBJ2-5; possibly TRBD2 for D (5 bases). Germline CDR1 is MDHEN and CDR2 is SYDVKM. Trimming took off 3 bases at V and 7 bases at J, with 6 bases between the two ends. This CDR3 spans 11 amino acids. The DNA of the CDR3 is TGTGCCAGCAGTTTCAGCGGGACCCAGTACTTC. This codes for CASSFSGTQYF.

The chain joins TRBV11-3 to TRBJ2-2; D not resolved. Germline CDR1 is SGHNT and CDR2 is YENEEA. Trimming removed 5 bases at V and 5 bases at J, with 15 bases between. The CDR3 is 15 amino acids. The DNA of the CDR3 is TGTGCCAGCAGCCCCGTAGGTAGTCGGACCGGGGAGCTGTTTTTT. Amino acids: CASSPVGSRTGELFF.

The chain links TRBV3-1 to TRBJ2-1; D gene ambiguous. The germline V and J ends were trimmed by 6 bases and 5 bases, with 11 bases remaining between them. The CDR3 totals 13 residues. Germline V gives CDR1 LGHDT, CDR2 YNNKEL (reference sequence). The CDR3 here is CASRPETHNEQFF. The CDR3 DNA reads as TGTGCCAGCAGGCCGGAGACCCACAATGAGCAGTTCTTC.

The chain links TRBV19 to TRBJ2-2; 8 nucleotides match TRBD1. Germline assignment: CDR1 LNHDA and CDR2 SQIVND (reference sequence). V lost 3 bases to trimming and J lost 6 bases; unmatched junction nucleotides: 6. The CDR3 consists of 15 residues. Here the CDR3 DNA reads TGTGCCAGTAGTATGCGTCAGGGGGCGTCCGGGGAGCTGTTTTTT. It specifies CASSMRQGASGELFF.

This clonotype was seen repeatedly, ten times or more. The chain uses TRBV6-1 and TRBJ1-1, with D uncertain. This CDR3 is 13 amino acids long. V dropped 7 bases and J dropped 1 base, with 10 bases sitting between them. The germline gives CDR1 MNHNS, CDR2 SASEGT. The CDR3 DNA reads as TGTGCCAGCACCCCTGGTGGGAACACTGAAGCTTTCTTT. Its translation is CASTPGGNTEAFF.

CDR3 in DNA: TGTGCCAGCAGCAAGACAGGGACAGATACGCAGTATTTT. Translated: CASSKTGTDTQYF. V is TRBV28 and J is TRBJ2-3; 7 bases are shared with TRBD1. J gave up 3 bases and V 6 bases, and 3 bases lay outside the gene matches. Germline V gene data show CDR1 as MDHEN and CDR2 as SYDVKM. This CDR3 contains 13 residues. The full variable domain, its missing parts supplied by reference TRBV28 and TRBJ2-3, is DVKVTQSSRYLVKRTGEKVFLECVQDMDHENMFWYRQDPGLGLRLIYFSYDVKMKEKGDIPEGYSVSREKKERFSLILESASTNQTSMYLCASSKTGTDTQYFGPGTRLTVL.

This clonotype has just a few counts. The CDR3: CASRYHGTGIYGYTF. DNA for the CDR3: TGTGCCAGCAGATACCACGGGACAGGGATCTATGGCTACACCTTC. The chain is built from TRBV6-2 or TRBV6-3 and TRBJ1-2; TRBD1 aligns across 9 bases. CDR1 MNHEY and CDR2 SVGEGT come from the germline V gene. The CDR3 length is 15 residues. V trimming: 6 bases; J trimming: 4 bases; junction bases outside the gene matches: 9.

The chain is built from TRBV11-2 and TRBJ1-1; D is perhaps TRBD1 (6 bases). Deletions cut 8 bases from V and 8 bases from J, with 12 bases between. Germline values: CDR1 SGHAT, CDR2 FQNNGV. This CDR3 comprises 11 residues. As DNA, the CDR3 is TGTGCCAGCCCTAGGAGGGGGGAAGCTTTCTTT. Translated, it gives CASPRRGEAFF.

This clonotype has a count of ten or more. The chain recombines TRBV28 with TRBJ1-2; no clear D. The CDR3 spans 13 residues. Trimming took 8 bases from V and 0 from J, leaving 10 bases between them. Germline values: CDR1 MDHEN, CDR2 SYDVKM. CDR3 sequence (DNA): TGTGCCAGCTATTCAGTACCTAACTATGGCTACACCTTC. This codes for CASYSVPNYGYTF.

This clonotype was picked up a small number of times. The V call is TRBV6-1, the J call TRBJ1-2, with no clear D. The CDR3 sequence is 11 residues long. V was trimmed by 7 bases and J by 5 bases, leaving 8 bases between them. Germline assignment: CDR1 MNHNS and CDR2 SASEGT. CDR3 sequence (DNA): TGTGCCAGCACCATGGGGTATGGCTACACCTTC. Amino acids: CASTMGYGYTF.

This clonotype was counted between two and nine times. The rearrangement joins TRBV28 to TRBJ2-5; maybe TRBD2 (6 bases). Germline V gives CDR1 MDHEN, CDR2 SYDVKM. The CDR3 is 14 residues long. V was cut by 3 bases and J by 4 bases, with 12 bases left in between. CDR3 bases: TGTGCCAGCAGTTTTGGGGGGAGGAGAGAGACCCAGTACTTC. This codes for CASSFGGRRETQYF.

This clonotype has at least ten counts. The chain has TRBV20-1 and TRBJ2-7; D possibly uses TRBD1 or TRBD2 (5 bases each). Germline V gene lookup returns CDR1 DFQATT and CDR2 SNEGSKA (reference sequence). The CDR3 is 11 amino acids. V was cut by 1 base and J by 4 bases, with 5 bases left in between. The CDR3 sequence: CSARGGYEQYF. CDR3 DNA: TGCAGTGCTAGAGGGGGGTACGAGCAGTACTTC.

The J gene is TRBJ2-3, the V gene TRBV11-2, with no clear D. V lost 9 bases, J lost 3 bases, and 10 bases lay in between. The CDR3 contains 12 residues. The germline gives CDR1 SGHAT, CDR2 FQNNGV. The CDR3: CARSMITDTQYF. The CDR3 nucleotides read TGTGCCAGAAGTATGATAACAGATACGCAGTATTTT. Based on the CDR3 plus reference TRBV11-2 and TRBJ2-3, the full variable domain is EAGVAQSPRYKIIEKRQSVAFWCNPISGHATLYWYQQILGQGPKLLIQFQNNGVVDDSQLPKDRFSAERLKGVDSTLKIQPAKLEDSAVYLCARSMITDTQYFGPGTRLTVL.

Ten or more counts support this clonotype. The chain has TRBV12-3 or TRBV12-4 and TRBJ2-2, with 9 bases identical to TRBD2. Losses at the gene ends were 6 bases for V and 8 bases for J; bases not matched to a gene: 13. The CDR3 is 16 amino acids. CDR3 sequence reads: CASRSGTSFIRGELFF. For the CDR3, the DNA is TGTGCCAGCAGATCCGGGACTAGCTTTATTAGAGGGGAGCTGTTTTTT.

The rearrangement links TRBV6-1 to TRBJ1-2; the match to TRBD1 covers 9 bases. The CDR3 is 14 residues long. The J segment lost 7 bases and the V segment lost 5 bases, leaving 8 bases of the junction unmatched. Per germline, CDR1 MNHNS and CDR2 SASEGT. The CDR3 here is CASSYDRGLSGYTF. The CDR3 nucleotides are TGTGCCAGCAGTTATGACAGGGGGTTAAGTGGCTACACCTTC.

The rearrangement links TRBV2 to TRBJ2-2, with TRBD2 as a possible D gene (5 bases). The V end was cut by 7 bases, the J end by 8 bases, with 17 bases between. Germline V CDR1 and CDR2: SNHLY, FYNNEI. The CDR3 contains 14 residues. CDR3 nucleotides: TGTGCCAGCATCTATGATCAACTAGGGGGGGAGCTGTTTTTT. This codes for CASIYDQLGGELFF.

This clonotype showed up just a few times. The chain combines TRBV20-1 with TRBJ2-5; the D gene is possibly TRBD1 (6 bases). V was pared by 5 bases and J by 5 bases, with 18 bases between. The CDR3 totals 14 residues. In germline, CDR1 is DFQATT, CDR2 SNEGSKA (reference sequence). CDR3 DNA: TGCAGTGCTCCTAGGGACACGACGAGGGAGACCCAGTACTTC. Translating it yields CSAPRDTTRETQYF.

V usage is TRBV12-3 or TRBV12-4 and J usage is TRBJ1-6, with D possibly TRBD1 on 5 matching bases. The CDR3 covers 15 residues. Trimming removed 3 bases from V and 4 bases from J, with 10 bases in between. The CDR3 loop reads CASSLWGLYNSPLHF. As DNA, the CDR3 is TGTGCCAGCAGTTTGTGGGGACTATATAATTCACCCCTCCACTTT.

The chain is built from TRBV28 and TRBJ1-1; 8 bases are a match to TRBD1. CDR1 is MDHEN, CDR2 SYDVKM, per germline. There are 16 residues in the CDR3. After removal of 3 bases from V and 2 bases from J, the junction contained 8 bases not matched to a gene. CDR3 region: CASSFSIGQGNTEAFF. CDR3 bases: TGTGCCAGCAGTTTCTCAATCGGACAGGGCAACACTGAAGCTTTCTTT.

This clonotype was observed many times. This chain links TRBV2 with TRBJ1-2; 7 bases fit TRBD1. CDR1 is SNHLY, CDR2 FYNNEI, per germline. The CDR3 totals 14 residues. The junction had 4 bases not matched to a gene; V was cut back by 1 base and J by 5 bases. The CDR3 protein is CASSEGGQLYGYTF. CDR3 DNA sequence: TGTGCCAGCAGTGAAGGGGGACAGTTGTATGGCTACACCTTC. The whole variable domain, remainder taken from reference TRBV2 and TRBJ1-2, is EPEVTQTPSHQVTQMGQEVILRCVPISNHLYFYWYRQILGQKVEFLVSFYNNEISEKSEIFDDQFSVERPDGSNFTLKIRSTKLEDSAMYFCASSEGGQLYGYTFGSGTRLTVV.

The chain carries TRBV20-1 and TRBJ2-1; no firm D call. The germline CDR1 and CDR2 sequences are DFQATT and SNEGSKA (reference sequence). The CDR3 consists of 12 residues. The V and J ends lost 2 bases and 7 bases respectively, with 9 bases between them. CDR3 in DNA: TGCAGTGCTAGATTGCTACGAAATGAGCAGTTCTTC. Encoded protein: CSARLLRNEQFF.

The V and J genes are TRBV6-1 and TRBJ1-5, with 7 nucleotides matching TRBD1. Germline CDR1 MNHNS, CDR2 SASEGT. After removal of 8 bases from V and 0 bases from J, the junction contained 7 bases not matched to a gene. The CDR3 is 15 amino acids. CDR3 in amino acids: CASRTDRDSNQPQHF. The CDR3 nucleotides read TGTGCCAGCCGTACCGACAGGGATAGCAATCAGCCCCAGCATTTT.

In its sample, this clonotype was seen many times. The V call is TRBV7-2, the J call TRBJ2-7; D may be TRBD2 (6 bases). Germline V gene lookup returns CDR1 SGHTA and CDR2 FQGNSA. This CDR3 is built from 16 residues. V dropped 1 base and J dropped 2 bases, with 15 bases sitting between them. The CDR3 is CASSLVGAGRTYEQYF. For the CDR3, the DNA is TGTGCCAGCAGCTTAGTAGGGGCAGGGAGGACCTACGAGCAGTACTTC.

This clonotype appeared a few times. CDR3 DNA: TGCGCCAGCAGCCAGGGCCCTAGCGCCCAGGGAGATACGCAGTATTTT. Its protein product is CASSQGPSAQGDTQYF. The rearrangement joins TRBV4-1 to TRBJ2-3; a weak D match, TRBD2 (6 bases). There are 16 residues in the CDR3. CDR1 MGHRA and CDR2 YSYEKL come from the germline V gene. V was cut by 3 bases and J by 5 bases, with 18 bases left in between.

This clonotype was detected only a few times. This chain joins TRBV10-1 and TRBJ2-1, with 11 nucleotides matching TRBD2. This CDR3 spans 17 amino acids. Trimming cost V 3 bases and J 2 bases; bases outside gene matches: 6. Germline assignment: CDR1 WNHNN and CDR2 SYGVQD (reference sequence). Here the CDR3 reads CASSDPTLAGAYNEQFF. The DNA of the CDR3 is TGCGCCAGCAGTGACCCAACACTAGCGGGAGCCTACAATGAGCAGTTCTTC.

The chain's CDR3 is CSAPTGLVGYTF. The CDR3 DNA sequence: TGCAGTGCTCCGACAGGGTTAGTGGGCTACACCTTC. The chain links TRBV20-1 to TRBJ1-2; 7 nucleotides agree with TRBD1. V lost 5 bases to trimming and J lost 8 bases; unmatched junction nucleotides: 8. The CDR3 runs 12 residues. The V gene's germline CDR1 is DFQATT and CDR2 SNEGSKA (reference sequence).

The CDR3 here is CASSRPHSGTGQPLGYTF. The CDR3 nucleotides are TGTGCCAGCTCACGCCCCCACTCCGGGACAGGTCAACCCCTCGGCTACACCTTC. V and J are TRBV18 and TRBJ1-2; 8 bases are shared with TRBD1. The CDR3 runs 18 residues. Germline CDR1 reads KGHSH; CDR2 reads LQKENI. Unmatched junction bases numbered 21, after V lost 4 bases and J lost 8 bases.

The chain recombines TRBV24-1 with TRBJ2-1; 10 positions agree with TRBD2. V lost 5 bases, J lost 10 bases, and 10 bases stayed unmatched. CDR3 length: 15 amino acids. CDR1 and CDR2 (germline): KGHDR, SFDVKD. The CDR3 coding sequence is TGTGCCACCAGTGTTGGGCTAGCGGGAGTCGAGGAGCAGTTCTTC. Amino acids: CATSVGLAGVEEQFF.